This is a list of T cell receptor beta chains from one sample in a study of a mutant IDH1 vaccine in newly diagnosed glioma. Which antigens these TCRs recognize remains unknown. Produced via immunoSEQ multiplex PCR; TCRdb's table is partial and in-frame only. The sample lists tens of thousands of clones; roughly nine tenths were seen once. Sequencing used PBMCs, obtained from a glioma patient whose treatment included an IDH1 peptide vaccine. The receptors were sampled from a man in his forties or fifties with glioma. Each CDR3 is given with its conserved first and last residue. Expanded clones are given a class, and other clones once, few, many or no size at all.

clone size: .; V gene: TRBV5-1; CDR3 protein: CASRSYGEQYF
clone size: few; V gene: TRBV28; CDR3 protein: CASVPGWGNTIYF
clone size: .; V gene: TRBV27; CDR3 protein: CASSLGQGLGYGYTF
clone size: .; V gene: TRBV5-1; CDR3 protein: CASSPAADSYNEQFF
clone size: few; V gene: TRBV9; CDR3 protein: CASSDGRINTGELFF
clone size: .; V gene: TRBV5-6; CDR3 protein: CASSLAQAVFSDTQYF
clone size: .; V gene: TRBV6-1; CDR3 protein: CASSEASSTGFGYTF
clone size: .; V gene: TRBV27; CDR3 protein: CASRLSSGGNTGELFF
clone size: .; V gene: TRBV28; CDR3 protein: CASSSTSGRLYEQYF
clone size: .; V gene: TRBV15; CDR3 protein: CATSRLPTGGYTF
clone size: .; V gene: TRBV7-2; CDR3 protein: CASSLNGRTDTQYF
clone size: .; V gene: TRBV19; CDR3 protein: CASSIWTNQPQHF
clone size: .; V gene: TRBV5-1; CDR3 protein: CASSPGSSYNSPLHF
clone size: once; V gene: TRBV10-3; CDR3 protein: CAISEGSSTSYEQYF
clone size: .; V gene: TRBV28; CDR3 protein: CASTPRGRRYEQYF
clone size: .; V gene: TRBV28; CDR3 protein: CASTILGQGETQYF
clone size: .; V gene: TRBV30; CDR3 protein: CAWSSQAAETQYF
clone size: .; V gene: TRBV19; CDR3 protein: CASSPGTEVYNEQFF
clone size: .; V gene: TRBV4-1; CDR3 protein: CASSSRDSQETQYF
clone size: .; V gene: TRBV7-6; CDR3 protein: CASSSKGAGNTIYF
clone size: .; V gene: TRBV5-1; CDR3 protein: CASSLTSPRGTEAFF
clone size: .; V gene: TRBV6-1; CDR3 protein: CASSDLNNYGYTF
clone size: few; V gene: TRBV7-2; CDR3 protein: CASSTGLAGGTDTQYF
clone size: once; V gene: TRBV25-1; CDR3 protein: CASSKTGVDGYGYTF
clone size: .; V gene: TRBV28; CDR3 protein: CASSKTGSYNEQFF
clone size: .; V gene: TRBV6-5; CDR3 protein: CASSRSGETEAFF
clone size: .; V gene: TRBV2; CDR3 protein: CASSVGLSGGNQPQHF
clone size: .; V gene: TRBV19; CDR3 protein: CASSGMSLSGNTIYF
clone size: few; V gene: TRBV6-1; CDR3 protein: CASMRGLGYEQFF
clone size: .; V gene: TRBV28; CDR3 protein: CASSQGVTANYGYTF
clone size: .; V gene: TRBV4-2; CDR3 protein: CASSQDAGGYNEQFF
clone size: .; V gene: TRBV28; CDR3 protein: CASSLRTASLVGYTF
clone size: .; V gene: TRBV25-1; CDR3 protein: CASTARGSSPLHF
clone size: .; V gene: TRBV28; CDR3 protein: CASSLTGADTEAFF
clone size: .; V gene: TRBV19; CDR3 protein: CASSINPRGFEAFF
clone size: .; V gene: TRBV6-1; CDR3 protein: CASSNTRYNEQFF
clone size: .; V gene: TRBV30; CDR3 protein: CAWRKQETQYF
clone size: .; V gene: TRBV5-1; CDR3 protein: CASSQGTSGGPGETQYF
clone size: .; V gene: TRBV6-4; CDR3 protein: CASSPDRANTGELFF
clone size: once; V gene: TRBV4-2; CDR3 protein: CASSQPGQAPYEQYF
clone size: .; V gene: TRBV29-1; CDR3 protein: CSGRSGFETQYF
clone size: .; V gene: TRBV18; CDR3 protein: CASSPVTSGSYEQYF
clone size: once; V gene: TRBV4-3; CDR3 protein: CASSQDAGSGANVLTF
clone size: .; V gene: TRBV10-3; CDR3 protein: CAISESAPGNSPLHF
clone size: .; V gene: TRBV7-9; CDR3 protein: CASSLTGHGYAF
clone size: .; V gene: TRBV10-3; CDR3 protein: CAISDYRQGAVGYTF
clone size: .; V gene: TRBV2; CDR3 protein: CASSFLTSGGSNEQFF
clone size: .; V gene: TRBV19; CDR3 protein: CASSKTYGQGNTEAFF
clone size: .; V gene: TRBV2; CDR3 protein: CASRAGWSYEQYF
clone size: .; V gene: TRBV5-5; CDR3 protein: CASAGQRTSPDF
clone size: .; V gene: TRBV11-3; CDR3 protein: CASSPYPGGLGEQFF
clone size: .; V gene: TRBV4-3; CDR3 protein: CASSLRAGSPYEQYF